These T cell receptor beta chains were read from a single sample in a study of blood T cell repertoires in COVID-19. The table came from immunoSEQ multiplex PCR; TCRdb's copy has only in-frame clones and leaves some out. Of fewer than 650,000 clones listed, about 89% are singletons. The sequenced sample consisted of peripheral blood. The receptors shown here come from a woman between 45 and 60 years old with COVID-19, enrolled during active disease. Both conserved end residues are part of each CDR3. A D gene is named only where the DNA matches it firmly. A row's size may be missing; if present it is once, few, many or a size class.

j_call d_call v_call clone_size cdr3_aa cdr3_nt
TRBJ1-5 . TRBV24-1 once CATSGSGEGNQPQHF TGTGCCACCAGTGGTTCAGGGGAAGGCAATCAGCCCCAGCATTTT
TRBJ1-1 . TRBV12-3/TRBV12-4 . CASSFRGGTEAFF TGTGCCAGCAGTTTTCGCGGGGGCACTGAAGCTTTCTTT
TRBJ2-7 TRBD1 TRBV9 once CASSVGDRVYEQYF TGTGCCAGCAGCGTAGGGGACAGGGTTTACGAGCAGTACTTC
TRBJ2-3 . TRBV7-2 . CASSLGPPRGTDTQYF TGTGCCAGCAGCTTAGGTCCCCCGAGGGGCACAGATACGCAGTATTTT
TRBJ1-4 TRBD1 TRBV6-2/TRBV6-3 once CASSWRQGTNEKLFF TGTGCCAGCAGTTGGCGACAGGGAACTAATGAAAAACTGTTTTTT
TRBJ2-3 . TRBV5-5 . CASMGVGTGDTQYF TGTGCCAGCATGGGTGTGGGCACAGGGGATACGCAGTATTTT
TRBJ2-3 . TRBV6-4 once CASSGLGGDTQYF TGTGCCAGCAGCGGACTGGGCGGAGATACGCAGTATTTT
TRBJ1-5 . TRBV27 . CASSPWGDHQPQHF TGTGCCAGCAGTCCATGGGGGGATCATCAGCCCCAGCATTTT
TRBJ1-1 TRBD1 TRBV29-1 . CSVLRQGAMNTEAFF TGCAGCGTCCTAAGACAGGGGGCGATGAACACTGAAGCTTTCTTT
TRBJ1-3 . TRBV28 . CASSPVTAAGVVTIYF TGTGCCAGCAGTCCAGTGACGGCGGCGGGGGTAGTAACCATATATTTT
TRBJ2-1 . TRBV28 . CASSLIGILQDEQFF TGTGCCAGCAGTTTGATAGGAATACTTCAGGATGAGCAGTTCTTC
TRBJ2-1 . TRBV9 . CASSAKGGTDPYNEQFF TGTGCCAGCAGCGCGAAAGGAGGGACAGACCCCTACAATGAGCAGTTCTTC
TRBJ1-5 . TRBV6-5 . CASSYSGGGGQPQHF TGTGCCAGCAGTTACTCGGGGGGAGGGGGTCAGCCCCAGCATTTT
TRBJ1-1 . TRBV30 . CAWSGGTGTSSLF TGTGCCTGGAGTGGGGGGACCGGGACTTCCAGCCTCTTT
TRBJ1-2 . TRBV5-6 . CASTPGAEGYTF TGTGCCAGCACCCCAGGGGCTGAGGGCTACACCTTC
TRBJ1-6 TRBD1 TRBV7-9 . CASRFTGENSPLHF TGTGCCAGCAGATTTACAGGGGAAAATTCACCCCTCCACTTT
TRBJ2-2 . TRBV3-1/TRBV3-2 . CASSQRIFGGDTGELFF TGTGCCAGCAGCCAAAGAATTTTCGGAGGAGACACCGGGGAGCTGTTTTTT
TRBJ2-3 TRBD1 TRBV5-4 . CASSPSGTGWRGTDTQYF TGTGCCAGCAGCCCATCCGGGACAGGTTGGAGGGGCACAGATACGCAGTATTTT
TRBJ2-4 . TRBV9 . CASSGGGALAKNIQYF TGTGCCAGCAGCGGCGGAGGGGCTCTAGCCAAAAACATTCAGTACTTC
TRBJ2-1 TRBD1 TRBV10-3 . CAISESSGQGVNSSYNEQFF TGTGCCATCAGTGAGTCTTCGGGACAGGGGGTGAATAGCTCCTACAATGAGCAGTTCTTC
TRBJ1-2 . TRBV15 . CATTPRGTWTPRGYTF TGTGCCACCACCCCGAGGGGGACGTGGACCCCTCGGGGCTACACCTTC
TRBJ1-3 . TRBV30 . CGSAAGNTIYF TGCGGGTCGGCAGCTGGAAACACCATATATTTT
TRBJ1-3 . TRBV5-5 . CASSDTVISGNTIYF TGTGCCAGCAGCGATACAGTAATTTCTGGAAACACCATATATTTT
TRBJ1-1 . TRBV3-1/TRBV3-2 . CASSQGFHTEAFF TGTGCCAGCAGCCAGGGCTTCCACACTGAAGCTTTCTTT
TRBJ1-5 . TRBV19 once CASSLREAGPQHF TGTGCCAGTAGTTTGAGGGAAGCTGGGCCCCAGCATTTT
TRBJ2-1 TRBD1 TRBV28 . CASSFYTGQGRNEQFF TGTGCCAGCAGTTTTTACACCGGACAGGGAAGGAATGAGCAGTTCTTC
TRBJ2-2 . TRBV30 . CAWSVRQVVKGDTGELFF TGTGCCTGGAGTGTGCGACAGGTAGTCAAGGGTGACACCGGGGAGCTGTTTTTT
TRBJ1-5 . TRBV5-6 . CASSMGAGNQPQHF TGTGCCAGCAGCATGGGGGCAGGGAATCAGCCCCAGCATTTT
TRBJ1-5 . TRBV3-1/TRBV3-2 many CASSHGDTFYSNQPQHF TGTGCCAGCAGCCATGGGGACACCTTCTACAGCAATCAGCCCCAGCATTTT
TRBJ2-7 . TRBV9 . CASGRDQVMNVQYF TGTGCCAGCGGCCGAGACCAGGTCATGAATGTGCAGTACTTC
TRBJ2-3 . TRBV11-2 . CASSLGVSLDATDTQYF TGTGCCAGCAGCTTAGGAGTATCCCTAGATGCTACAGATACGCAGTATTTT
TRBJ2-1 TRBD2 TRBV6-1 . CASSEARLAASSYNEQFF TGTGCCAGCAGTGAAGCGCGGCTAGCGGCCAGCTCCTACAATGAGCAGTTCTTC
TRBJ2-1 TRBD2 TRBV7-9 . CATPRGDQNNEQFF TGTGCCACCCCCCGGGGGGACCAGAACAATGAGCAGTTCTTC